The 20 T cell receptor beta chains below were found in one sample sequenced in a study of blood T cells in healthy people across ages. A second PCR of 7 to 11 cycles used a sample-barcoded 5' primer and a J-beta primer mix. TCRdb independently ran MiXCR on the 5' RACE reads; one entry per CDR3 protein. The data hold roughly 1.5 million distinct CDR3 sequences, with less than 45% observed a single time. Input material: blood. The receptor source for this set is a woman in her late teens or twenties in good health.

The chain has TRBV7-9 and TRBJ2-3, with D possibly being TRBD2 (6 bases). V lost 5 bases and J lost 0, with 18 bases in between. The length of the CDR3 is 17 residues. Per germline, CDR1 SEHNR and CDR2 FQNEAQ (reference sequence). The CDR3 sequence: CASSLMGGRRSTDTQYF. The CDR3 region has the DNA TGTGCCAGCAGCCTTATGGGGGGACGGAGAAGCACAGATACGCAGTATTTT.

On this clonotype: The junction does not match germline at one end; this may be a read error. This rearrangement joins TRBV11-2 to TRBJ1-2, with D unclear. The CDR3 runs to 15 residues. The germline CDR1 and CDR2 sequences are SGHAT and FQNNGV. The CDR3 is CASSHEEAFNCGYTF. The CDR3 nucleotides are TGTGCCAGCAGCCACGAGGAGGCATTTAACTGTGGCTACACCTTC.

The gene calls are TRBV6-6 and TRBJ2-1; TRBD2 matches 9 bases. Germline CDR1 MNHNY, CDR2 SVGAGI (reference sequence). The V segment lost 2 bases and the J segment 8 bases; nucleotides outside the gene matches: 7. There are 15 residues in the CDR3. The CDR3 DNA is TGTGCCAGCAGTTACATGCGGGGGGGGTTGGATGAGCAGTTCTTC. It is translated as CASSYMRGGLDEQFF.

V usage is TRBV4-3 and J usage is TRBJ2-5; D remains unclear. V gave up 4 bases and J gave up 5 bases, with 11 bases separating them. CDR3 size: 13 residues. From germline, CDR1 is LGHNA and CDR2 YSLEER. The CDR3 protein is CASSLKVRETQYF. DNA for the CDR3: TGCGCCAGCAGCCTTAAGGTCCGGGAGACCCAGTACTTC.

This chain connects TRBV6-2 or TRBV6-3 to TRBJ1-2; 8 nucleotides match TRBD1. Unmatched junction bases numbered 10, after V lost 6 bases and J lost 4 bases. Per germline, CDR1 MNHEY and CDR2 SVGEGT. This CDR3 contains 15 residues. CDR3 sequence: CASSRTGTGPYGYTF. The CDR3, as DNA: TGTGCCAGCAGCCGAACCGGGACAGGACCCTATGGCTACACCTTC.

The V call is TRBV5-1, the J call TRBJ2-7; 9 nucleotides agree with TRBD1. J gave up 5 bases and V 4 bases, and 13 bases lay outside the gene matches. The CDR3 length is 16 residues. Germline V CDR1 and CDR2: SGHRS, YFSETQ. The CDR3 reads CASSITTGGAGNEQYF. The CDR3 DNA reads TGCGCCAGCAGCATTACTACAGGGGGCGCGGGTAACGAGCAGTACTTC. Combining the CDR3 with reference TRBV5-1 and TRBJ2-7 gives the whole variable domain KAGVTQTPRYLIKTRGQQVTLSCSPISGHRSVSWYQQTPGQGLQFLFEYFSETQRNKGNFPGRFSGRQFSNSRSEMNVSTLELGDSALYLCASSITTGGAGNEQYFGPGTRLTVT.

This rearrangement joins TRBV20-1 to TRBJ1-5; 8 bases align to TRBD1. The CDR3 covers 15 residues. V shed 0 bases, J shed 7 bases, and the junction held 8 bases outside the gene matches. Germline V gene lookup returns CDR1 DFQATT and CDR2 SNEGSKA (reference sequence). CDR3 protein: CSARDGRTGQQPQHF. CDR3 sequence (DNA): TGCAGTGCTAGAGATGGGAGGACAGGGCAACAGCCCCAGCATTTT.

The rearrangement uses TRBV20-1 and TRBJ2-7; D might be TRBD2 (6 bases). Trimming stripped 6 bases from V and 2 bases from J, with 11 bases between. This CDR3 contains 12 residues. Germline loops: CDR1 DFQATT, CDR2 SNEGSKA (reference sequence). The CDR3 spells CSAKGRTYEQYF. CDR3 nucleotides: TGCAGTGCCAAGGGGAGGACCTACGAGCAGTACTTC.

This clonotype was detected only a few times. This chain connects TRBV5-1 to TRBJ2-3, with a weak D call TRBD1 (6 bases). The CDR3 spans 17 residues. Germline-derived CDR1 and CDR2 are SGHRS and YFSETQ. Trimming removed 2 bases from V and 2 bases from J, with 18 bases in between. The CDR3 sequence: CASSFSKGVRLTDTQYF. The DNA of the CDR3 is TGCGCCAGCAGCTTCAGTAAGGGGGTCCGCCTCACAGATACGCAGTATTTT.

This clonotype was recorded a few times. The chain links TRBV4-3 to TRBJ2-5; D remains ambiguous. The J call may not be correct, given that the DNA end is closer to TRBJ2-7. The CDR3 sequence is 13 residues long. The germline V gene has CDR1 LGHNA and CDR2 YSLEER. The CDR3 loop reads CASSQGGVGEQYF. The DNA of the CDR3 is TGCGCCAGCAGCCAAGGTGGGGTTGGCGAGCAGTACTTC.

The chain has TRBV11-3 and TRBJ2-2; D is undetermined. Trimming removed 2 bases at V and 0 bases at J, with 4 bases between. The CDR3 spans 14 residues. CDR1 is SGHNT and CDR2 is YENEEA in the germline V gene. CDR3 bases: TGTGCCAGCAGCTTATCCTCGAACACCGGGGAGCTGTTTTTT. Its translation is CASSLSSNTGELFF.

This clonotype was observed a few times. V gene TRBV6-4 combines with J gene TRBJ2-5; D gene uncertain. V lost 3 bases and J lost 4, with 9 bases in between. Germline CDR1 and CDR2: MRHNA and SNTAGT. CDR3 length equals 13 residues. CDR3 DNA: TGTGCCAGCAGTGAGGTCAGAGGAGAGACCCAGTACTTC. The encoded protein is CASSEVRGETQYF.

This clonotype was observed a handful of times. The rearrangement uses TRBV25-1 and TRBJ2-1, with D maybe TRBD2 (5 bases). The CDR3 is 16 amino acids. Germline V gene lookup returns CDR1 MGHDK and CDR2 SYGVNS. The V and J ends lost 5 bases and 7 bases respectively, with 21 bases between them. CDR3 amino acids: CASSSSSIVRVNEQFF. DNA of the CDR3: TGTGCCAGCAGTTCCTCTAGCATAGTTCGGGTAAATGAGCAGTTCTTC.

The gene calls are TRBV28 and TRBJ2-4; possibly TRBD2 for D (5 bases). Trimming left V 5 bases short and J 2 bases short, with 10 bases between. The CDR3 totals 14 residues. Germline V gene data show CDR1 as MDHEN and CDR2 as SYDVKM. As DNA, the CDR3 is TGTGCCAGCAGTCCGAGGGTACCCAAAAACATTCAGTACTTC. Protein: CASSPRVPKNIQYF.

This clonotype was detected a few times. This rearrangement joins TRBV7-9 to TRBJ1-2, with D possibly TRBD1 on 5 matching bases. Germline CDR1 and CDR2: SEHNR and FQNEAQ (reference sequence). V lost 4 bases to trimming and J lost 4 bases, with 10 bases between them. The CDR3 loop spans 13 amino acids. CDR3 residues: CASSSGLIYGYTF. Here the CDR3 DNA reads TGTGCCAGCAGCTCGGGACTGATCTATGGCTACACCTTC.

The chain links TRBV20-1 to TRBJ2-1, with 8 bases fitting TRBD2. The CDR3 runs to 13 residues. Losses at the gene ends were 3 bases for V and 10 bases for J; bases not matched to a gene: 8. Germline values: CDR1 DFQATT, CDR2 SNEGSKA (reference sequence). The chain's CDR3 is CSASGGAQREQFF. In DNA, the CDR3 is TGCAGTGCTAGCGGGGGGGCCCAAAGAGAGCAGTTCTTC.

This clonotype occurred once. The chain has TRBV12-3 or TRBV12-4 and TRBJ1-5, with a tentative D call TRBD1 (5 bases). V gave up 6 bases and J gave up 11 bases, with 14 bases separating them. The CDR3 has 12 amino acids. The CDR3 nucleotides read TGTGCCAGCAGCCCGACTGGGGGAGCCCAGCATTTT. It yields the protein CASSPTGGAQHF.

This clonotype was seen only a few times. The CDR3 sequence: CASSLDRGFNIQYF. CDR3 nucleotides: TGTGCCAGCAGCCTGGACAGGGGGTTCAACATTCAGTACTTC. V is TRBV28 and J is TRBJ2-4; 10 nucleotides agree with TRBD1. Germline V gene lookup returns CDR1 MDHEN and CDR2 SYDVKM. Trimming took 6 bases from V and 7 from J; bases not matched to a gene: 6. The CDR3 loop spans 14 amino acids.

The chain uses TRBV11-2 and TRBJ2-1; 7 bases map to TRBD2. The CDR3 sequence is 13 residues long. Germline assignment: CDR1 SGHAT and CDR2 FQNNGV. Trimming cost V 0 bases and J 15 bases; bases outside gene matches: 8. The CDR3 reads CASSLDRGEPPFF. The CDR3 DNA follows: TGTGCCAGCAGCTTAGATCGGGGGGAGCCCCCGTTCTTC. The full variable domain, in which reference TRBV11-2 and TRBJ2-1 provide the parts outside the CDR3, is EAGVAQSPRYKIIEKRQSVAFWCNPISGHATLYWYQQILGQGPKLLIQFQNNGVVDDSQLPKDRFSAERLKGVDSTLKIQPAKLEDSAVYLCASSLDRGEPPFFGPGTRLTVL.

This chain uses TRBV5-5 with TRBJ1-1; D gene unclear. Germline values: CDR1 SGHKS, CDR2 YYEKEE (reference sequence). The V gene lost 4 bases and the J gene lost 3 bases, with 19 bases spanning the gap. CDR3 length equals 16 residues. This CDR3 is CASSRGPTKADTEAFF. The CDR3 DNA is TGTGCCAGCAGCCGCGGACCCACCAAGGCGGACACTGAAGCTTTCTTT.